Each of the 20 T cell receptor beta chains below was sequenced from the same sample in a study of T cells expressing NK-cell markers (dated by TCRdb to 2018 to 2021). The library was produced with 5' RACE. Sequenced on an Illumina HiSeq 2000. TCRdb reprocessed the reads and lists each CDR3 protein sequence as a single entry, with no DNA. The table held for this sample gives about 160,000 distinct CDR3 sequences. The ten top clones hold about 18% of the sample. Source material: blood T cells: a sorted CD56 or NKG2C T cell subset, CD4+ or CD8+ T cells, or bulk PBMC T cells (not recorded which). The receptor set was obtained from a woman aged 18-70 years in good health.

V usage is TRBV5-1 and J usage is TRBJ2-3. The CDR3 sequence is 13 residues long. Germline V CDR1 and CDR2: SGHRS, YFSETQ. The CDR3 reads CASSSKLADTQYF.

This chain links TRBV5-1 with TRBJ2-7; TCRdb's D gene call, TRBD2, goes unchecked for lack of DNA. This CDR3 comprises 16 residues. The germline V gene has CDR1 SGHRS and CDR2 YFSETQ. CDR3 region: CASSLGLAESSYEQYF.

The V and J genes are TRBV3-1 and TRBJ1-2; TCRdb gives TRBD1 as the D gene, but with no DNA this cannot be confirmed. CDR3 length: 13 residues. In germline, CDR1 is LGHDT, CDR2 YNNKEL (reference sequence). CDR3 sequence: CASTSGGAVGYTF. The full variable domain, completed using reference TRBV3-1 and TRBJ1-2, is DTAVSQTPKYLVTQMGNDKSIKCEQNLGHDTMYWYKQDSKKFLKIMFSYNNKELIINETVPNRFSPKSPDKAHLNLHINSLELGDSAVYFCASTSGGAVGYTFGSGTRLTVV.

The chain carries TRBV11-2 and TRBJ1-2; TCRdb proposes TRBD1, but this gene call is untestable without DNA. The CDR3 contains 15 residues. Per the germline V gene, CDR1 is SGHAT and CDR2 is FQNNGV. The CDR3 is CASSKRTGGGYGYTF.

This chain joins TRBV29-1 and TRBJ1-2; TCRdb picks TRBD1, but there is no DNA to check that call. The germline V gene encodes CDR1 SQVTM and CDR2 ANQGSEA. CDR3 size: 11 residues. The CDR3 loop reads CSVGSGYGYTF.

The V and J genes are TRBV9 and TRBJ2-7. The germline CDR1 and CDR2 sequences are SGDLS and YYNGEE. The CDR3 is 14 amino acids. This CDR3 is CASSPETDSYEQYF.

This chain connects TRBV2 to TRBJ2-1; TCRdb indicates TRBD2, and absent DNA this call remains unverified. The germline V gene encodes CDR1 SNHLY and CDR2 FYNNEI. CDR3 size: 16 residues. The CDR3 region is CASSRFAGGAWNEQFF.

The V gene is TRBV20-1, the J gene TRBJ2-1; the TCRdb D gene call, TRBD2, has no DNA to confirm it. Germline loops: CDR1 DFQATT, CDR2 SNEGSKA (reference sequence). The CDR3 consists of 19 residues. CDR3 amino acids: CSARDPDPLFSGGPSEQFF.

The CDR3 loop reads CASSQDTSPGEKLFF. The chain employs TRBV4-1 and TRBJ1-4. CDR1 and CDR2 (germline): MGHRA, YSYEKL. This CDR3 has 15 amino acids.

The chain carries TRBV12-3 or TRBV12-4 and TRBJ2-1; TCRdb outputs TRBD2, but without DNA this stays unchecked. CDR3 length equals 13 residues. The CDR3 loop is CASTLFGTSDQFF.

The chain employs TRBV12-3 or TRBV12-4 and TRBJ2-2; as DNA is missing, the TRBD2 call by TCRdb cannot be tested. The CDR3 has 14 residues. CDR3 in amino acids: CASNSGSLTGELFF.

The chain links TRBV5-1 to TRBJ2-1; absent DNA, TCRdb's TRBD2 call cannot be checked. CDR1 is SGHRS and CDR2 is YFSETQ in the germline V gene. The CDR3 runs to 16 residues. The CDR3 region is CASSRLAGGHLDEQFF.

V gene TRBV10-3 combines with J gene TRBJ2-5; TCRdb indicates TRBD2, and absent DNA this call remains unverified. The length of the CDR3 is 16 residues. Germline CDR1 reads ENHRY; CDR2 reads SYGVKD. The CDR3 sequence is CAISEGQTSGEETQYF.

The rearrangement uses TRBV4-1 and TRBJ2-7; as DNA is missing, the TRBD2 call by TCRdb cannot be tested. The CDR3 loop spans 15 amino acids. Germline CDR1 and CDR2: MGHRA and YSYEKL. The CDR3 here is CASSYGTSSSYEQYF.

Its frequency marks this clonotype as medium-sized (0.01 to 0.1%). The genes are TRBV5-1 and TRBJ2-1; the D call of TRBD2 rests on TCRdb alone, since no DNA is present to check it. The germline V gene encodes CDR1 SGHRS and CDR2 YFSETQ. This CDR3 comprises 12 residues. The CDR3 spells CASSFAGERAVF. Full variable domain (missing parts from reference TRBV5-1 and TRBJ2-1): KAGVTQTPRYLIKTRGQQVTLSCSPISGHRSVSWYQQTPGQGLQFLFEYFSETQRNKGNFPGRFSGRQFSNSRSEMNVSTLELGDSALYLCASSFAGERAVFGPGTRLTVL.

This rearrangement joins TRBV5-6 to TRBJ2-3; TCRdb proposes TRBD1, but this gene call is untestable without DNA. This CDR3 contains 15 residues. CDR1 and CDR2 from the germline V gene are SGHDT and YYEEEE. The CDR3 sequence is CASTQGGGSADTQYF.

The chain joins TRBV6-2 or TRBV6-3 to TRBJ2-2; checking the TCRdb D call of TRBD1 is not possible without DNA. The CDR3 sequence is 17 residues long. CDR1 MNHEY and CDR2 SVGEGT come from the germline V gene. The CDR3 reads CASSSPGQATNTGELFF.

V and J are TRBV6-4 and TRBJ2-1; TCRdb selects TRBD1, and the lack of DNA leaves this call unchecked. The CDR3 length is 16 residues. Germline V gives CDR1 MRHNA, CDR2 SNTAGT. The CDR3 reads CASSERWTGSYNEQFF.

V gene TRBV11-2 combines with J gene TRBJ2-5; the D call from TCRdb, TRBD1, cannot be confirmed without DNA. The CDR3 contains 13 residues. Germline lookup yields CDR1 SGHAT and CDR2 FQNNGV. The CDR3 protein is CASSLVRVETQYF.

This chain's CDR3 is CASSIFGQGISLEKLFF. The gene calls are TRBV19 and TRBJ1-4; TCRdb gives TRBD1 as the D gene, but with no DNA this cannot be confirmed. This CDR3 has 17 residues. Germline V gives CDR1 LNHDA, CDR2 SQIVND (reference sequence). The full variable domain, with the rest looked up from reference TRBV19 and TRBJ1-4, is DGGITQSPKYLFRKEGQNVTLSCEQNLNHDAMYWYRQDPGQGLRLIYYSQIVNDFQKGDIAEGYSVSREKKESFPLTVTSAQKNPTAFYLCASSIFGQGISLEKLFFGSGTQLSVL.